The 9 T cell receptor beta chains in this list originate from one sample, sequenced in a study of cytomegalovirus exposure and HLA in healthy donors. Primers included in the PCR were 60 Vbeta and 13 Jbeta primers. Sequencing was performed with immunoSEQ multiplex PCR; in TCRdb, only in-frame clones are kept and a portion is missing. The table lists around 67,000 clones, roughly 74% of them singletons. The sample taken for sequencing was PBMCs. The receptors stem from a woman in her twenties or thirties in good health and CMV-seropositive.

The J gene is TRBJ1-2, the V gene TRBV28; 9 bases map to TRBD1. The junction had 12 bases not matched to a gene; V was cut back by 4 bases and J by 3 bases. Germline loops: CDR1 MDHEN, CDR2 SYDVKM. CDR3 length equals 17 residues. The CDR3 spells CASSSDPAGTGHYGYTF. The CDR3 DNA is TGTGCCAGCAGTTCCGATCCAGCCGGGACAGGGCACTATGGCTACACCTTC.

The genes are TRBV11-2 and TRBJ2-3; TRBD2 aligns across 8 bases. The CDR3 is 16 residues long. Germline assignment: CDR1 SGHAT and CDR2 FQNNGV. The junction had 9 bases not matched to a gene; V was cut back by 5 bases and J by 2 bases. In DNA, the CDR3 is TGTGCCAGCAGCCCGGCCGGCGGGAGGCCCACAGATACGCAGTATTTT. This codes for CASSPAGGRPTDTQYF.

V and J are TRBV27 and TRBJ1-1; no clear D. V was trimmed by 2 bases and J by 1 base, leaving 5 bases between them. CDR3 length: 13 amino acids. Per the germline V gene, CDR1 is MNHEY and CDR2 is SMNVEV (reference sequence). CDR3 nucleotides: TGTGCCAGCAGTTTACACAGGAACACTGAAGCTTTCTTT. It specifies CASSLHRNTEAFF.

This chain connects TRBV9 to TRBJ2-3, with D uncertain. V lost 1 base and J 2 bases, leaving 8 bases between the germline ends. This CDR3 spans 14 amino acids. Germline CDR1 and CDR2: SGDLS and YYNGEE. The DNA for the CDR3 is TGTGCCAGCAGCGTAAGGCAGGCCACAGATACGCAGTATTTT. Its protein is CASSVRQATDTQYF. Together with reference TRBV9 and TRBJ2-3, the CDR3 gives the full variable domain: DSGVTQTPKHLITATGQRVTLRCSPRSGDLSVYWYQQSLDQGLQFLIQYYNGEERAKGNILERFSAQQFPDLHSELNLSSLELGDSALYFCASSVRQATDTQYFGPGTRLTVL.

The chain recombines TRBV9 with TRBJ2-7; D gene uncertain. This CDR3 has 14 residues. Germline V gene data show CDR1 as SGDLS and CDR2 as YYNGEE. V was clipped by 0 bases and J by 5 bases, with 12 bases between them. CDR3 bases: TGTGCCAGCAGCGTAGCTGAGTTGAGTGACGAGCAGTACTTC. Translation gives CASSVAELSDEQYF.

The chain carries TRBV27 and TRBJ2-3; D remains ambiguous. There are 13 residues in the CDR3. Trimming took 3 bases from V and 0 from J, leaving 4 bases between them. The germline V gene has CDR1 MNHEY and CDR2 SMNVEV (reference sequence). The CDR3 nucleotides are TGTGCCAGCAGTTTCGGGAGCACAGATACGCAGTATTTT. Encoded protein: CASSFGSTDTQYF.

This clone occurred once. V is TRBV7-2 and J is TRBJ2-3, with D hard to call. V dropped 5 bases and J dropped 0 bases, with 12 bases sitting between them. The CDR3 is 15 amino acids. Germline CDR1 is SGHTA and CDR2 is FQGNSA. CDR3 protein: CASSVRRPSTDTQYF. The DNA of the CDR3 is TGTGCCAGCAGCGTGAGGCGGCCTAGCACAGATACGCAGTATTTT.

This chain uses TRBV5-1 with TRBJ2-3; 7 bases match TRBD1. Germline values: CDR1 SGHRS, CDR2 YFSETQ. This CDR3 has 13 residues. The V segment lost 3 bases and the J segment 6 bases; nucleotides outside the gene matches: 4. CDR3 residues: CASSSDRVDTQYF. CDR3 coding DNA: TGCGCCAGCAGCTCCGACAGGGTTGATACGCAGTATTTT.

The CDR3 region is CASRGADRNTEAFF. In nucleotides, the CDR3 is TGCGCCAGCAGGGGGGCAGATCGGAACACTGAAGCTTTCTTT. The V and J genes are TRBV10-2 and TRBJ1-1; D may be TRBD1 (6 bases). Between the trimmed V and J ends, which lost 6 bases and 1 base, there was a span of 12 bases. Looked up from germline, CDR1 is WSHSY and CDR2 is SAAADI. The CDR3 is 14 amino acids.